The 12 T cell receptor beta chains below were found in one sample sequenced in a study of blood T cell repertoires in COVID-19. Data came from immunoSEQ multiplex PCR; TCRdb stores just in-frame clones and leaves some out. The data hold over 100,000 clones, with approximately 84% observed a single time. Specimen: peripheral blood. These receptors were collected from a woman aged 50 to 65 with acute or convalescent COVID-19.

This rearrangement joins TRBV19 to TRBJ1-5, with 7 bases matching TRBD1. CDR1 is LNHDA, CDR2 SQIVND, per germline (reference sequence). Germline trimming cut 5 bases from V and 6 bases from J; bases unmatched to any gene: 7. The CDR3 is 14 amino acids. The CDR3 region is CASSSPGGIQPQHF. The CDR3 nucleotides read TGTGCCAGTAGTTCCCCAGGGGGGATTCAGCCCCAGCATTTT.

The chain combines TRBV28 with TRBJ1-1; D not resolved. Between the trimmed V and J ends, which lost 1 base and 0 bases, there was a span of 9 bases. CDR1 and CDR2 from the germline V gene are MDHEN and SYDVKM. This CDR3 contains 15 residues. In DNA form, the CDR3 reads TGTGCCAGCAGTTTATTTGGGCTGCTGAACACTGAAGCTTTCTTT. Its protein product is CASSLFGLLNTEAFF.

This chain uses TRBV7-2 with TRBJ1-1; D is possibly TRBD1 (6 bases). There are 14 residues in the CDR3. Germline CDR1 is SGHTA and CDR2 is FQGNSA. V lost 5 bases and J lost 9, with 19 bases in between. The CDR3 region is CASSGPTGASKAFF. Written as DNA, the CDR3 is TGTGCCAGCAGCGGGCCGACAGGCGCCAGTAAAGCTTTCTTT. The full variable domain, in which reference TRBV7-2 and TRBJ1-1 provide the parts outside the CDR3, is GAGVSQSPSNKVTEKGKDVELRCDPISGHTALYWYRQSLGQGLEFLIYFQGNSAPDKSGLPSDRFSAERTGGSVSTLTIQRTQQEDSAVYLCASSGPTGASKAFFGQGTRLTVV.

This rearrangement joins TRBV5-1 to TRBJ1-1; D call uncertain. The CDR3 totals 12 residues. Germline V CDR1 and CDR2: SGHRS, YFSETQ. V shed 5 bases and J shed 7 bases, with 12 bases lying between them. The CDR3: CASRFREGEAFF. CDR3 in DNA: TGCGCCAGCAGGTTCCGGGAGGGTGAAGCTTTCTTT.

V and J are TRBV2 and TRBJ1-2; D possibly corresponds to TRBD1 (5 bases). This CDR3 is 13 amino acids long. Trimming left V 4 bases short and J 6 bases short, with 12 bases between. In germline, CDR1 is SNHLY, CDR2 FYNNEI. In DNA, the CDR3 is TGTGCCAGCAGTGTTAACCCGGGGGATGGCTACACCTTC. Protein: CASSVNPGDGYTF.

The chain employs TRBV21-1 and TRBJ2-7; TRBD1 was called by the table and not checked on the DNA. TRBV21-1 is flagged as a pseudogene. The CDR3 sequence is 14 residues long. CDR3 amino acids: CASSRQGLPYEQYF. CDR3 in DNA: TGTGCCAGCAGCAGGCAGGGCCTTCCCTACGAGCAGTACTTC.

The chain has TRBV6-6 and TRBJ1-5, with 8 bases that match TRBD1. The germline gives CDR1 MNHNY, CDR2 SVGAGI (reference sequence). V lost 5 bases and J lost 0; bases outside the gene matches: 12. The CDR3 is made up of 18 amino acids. The CDR3: CASSPTGTGYYSNQPQHF. DNA for the CDR3: TGTGCCAGCAGTCCGACCGGGACAGGTTATTATAGCAATCAGCCCCAGCATTTT.

The V call is TRBV14, the J call TRBJ1-6; D is perhaps TRBD1 (6 bases). CDR3 length: 13 amino acids. V dropped 0 bases and J dropped 14 bases, with 11 bases sitting between them. The V gene's germline CDR1 is SGHDN and CDR2 FVKESK. DNA of the CDR3: TGTGCCAGCAGCCAAGAAAGATCAGGGGCCCTCCACTTT. This codes for CASSQERSGALHF.

The chain employs TRBV9 and TRBJ1-2; 9 nucleotides match TRBD1. This CDR3 has 16 residues. Unmatched junction bases numbered 9, after V lost 1 base and J lost 5 bases. Germline CDR1 is SGDLS and CDR2 is YYNGEE. The CDR3 bases are TGTGCCAGCAGCGTATCAGGGCGGGGACAGGGTTATGGCTACACCTTC. The encoded protein is CASSVSGRGQGYGYTF.

This clone was seen more than once but under ten times. The rearrangement uses TRBV5-1 and TRBJ2-2; D remains unclear. The CDR3 spans 14 residues. With 0 bases removed from V and 6 bases from J, the gap between germline ends came to 9 bases. The germline gives CDR1 SGHRS, CDR2 YFSETQ. CDR3 nucleotides: TGCGCCAGCAGCTTGGCCGGAGCACCCGGGGAGCTGTTTTTT. This sequence encodes CASSLAGAPGELFF.

The chain carries TRBV6-1 and TRBJ2-7; the D is unclear. Between the trimmed V and J ends, which lost 3 bases and 0 bases, there was a span of 9 bases. Per the germline V gene, CDR1 is MNHNS and CDR2 is SASEGT. The CDR3 runs 14 residues. The CDR3 loop is CASSDRFSSYEQYF. CDR3 DNA: TGTGCCAGCAGTGACAGGTTCAGCTCCTACGAGCAGTACTTC.

This clone appeared a few times. The chain couples TRBV5-5 to TRBJ1-1, with 8 bases that match TRBD1. With 1 base clipped from V and 7 bases from J, the junction kept 6 bases outside the gene matches. The CDR3 length is 14 residues. CDR1 is SGHKS, CDR2 YYEKEE, per germline (reference sequence). As DNA, the CDR3 is TGTGCCAGCAGCTTGCGACAGGGGCAATTTGAAGCTTTCTTT. As protein: CASSLRQGQFEAFF.